Below, 18 T cell receptor beta chains from the same sample are listed, as sequenced in a study of neurological immune-mediated disorders. One entry per CDR3 protein, called by TCRdb with MiXCR from the 5' RACE reads. This table has approximately 26,000 distinct CDR3 sequences, over 2% appearing once. The sequencing sample was made of PBMCs. The receptors originated from a woman aged 50 to 60 with multiple sclerosis.

This clonotype has ten or more counts. This chain links TRBV12-3 or TRBV12-4 with TRBJ2-7; D uncertain. The CDR3 contains 14 residues. V was cut by 6 bases and J by 4 bases, with 16 bases left in between. CDR3 in amino acids: CASRETGSRYEQYF. The CDR3 nucleotides read TGTGCCAGCAGGGAGACTGGAAGCCGTTACGAGCAGTACTTC.

V is TRBV29-1 and J is TRBJ2-7; 8 bases align to TRBD1. This CDR3 is 14 amino acids long. The germline gives CDR1 SQVTM, CDR2 ANQGSEA. V shed 4 bases, J shed 2 bases, and the junction held 7 bases outside the gene matches. The CDR3 DNA is TGCAGCGTTGCCGCCGGGACAGGAACCTACGAGCAGTACTTC. As protein: CSVAAGTGTYEQYF.

This clonotype occurred a few times. This chain connects TRBV20-1 to TRBJ2-2; D might be TRBD1 (6 bases). With 3 bases removed from V and 2 bases from J, the gap between germline ends came to 16 bases. CDR1 is DFQATT and CDR2 is SNEGSKA in the germline V gene (reference sequence). CDR3 length: 16 residues. The CDR3 DNA is TGCAGTGCTAGGGGAAGAGGACAGCCTAACACCGGGGAGCTGTTTTTT. Protein product: CSARGRGQPNTGELFF.

This clonotype was detected ten times or more. V and J are TRBV5-4 and TRBJ2-4; D possibly corresponds to TRBD2 (6 bases). This CDR3 region has 15 residues. The V gene's germline CDR1 is SGHNT and CDR2 YYREEE (reference sequence). Trimming shortened V by 4 bases and J by 2 bases, and 13 bases separated the two germline ends. The CDR3 DNA sequence: TGTGCCAGCAGCCGTTTCGGGGGAACCAAAAACATTCAGTACTTC. Translation gives CASSRFGGTKNIQYF.

Relative to its sample, this clonotype is medium-sized (0.01 to 0.1%). This chain joins TRBV5-1 and TRBJ1-1; 10 positions agree with TRBD1. The germline CDR1 and CDR2 sequences are SGHRS and YFSETQ. The CDR3 sequence is 15 residues long. V shed 4 bases, J shed 3 bases, and the junction held 6 bases outside the gene matches. CDR3 amino acids: CASSLDRGQYTEAFF. CDR3 nucleotides: TGCGCCAGCAGCCTCGACAGGGGGCAATACACTGAAGCTTTCTTT. The entire variable domain, with the rest obtained from reference TRBV5-1 and TRBJ1-1, is as follows: KAGVTQTPRYLIKTRGQQVTLSCSPISGHRSVSWYQQTPGQGLQFLFEYFSETQRNKGNFPGRFSGRQFSNSRSEMNVSTLELGDSALYLCASSLDRGQYTEAFFGQGTRLTVV.

This clonotype was seen at least ten times. This sequence joins TRBV5-1 and TRBJ1-2; perhaps TRBD1 as D (5 bases). Germline loops: CDR1 SGHRS, CDR2 YFSETQ. The V gene lost 5 bases and the J gene lost 7 bases, with 15 bases spanning the gap. There are 13 residues in the CDR3. CDR3 sequence reads: CASSMGQDRGYTF. The CDR3 DNA follows: TGCGCCAGCAGTATGGGGCAGGATCGTGGCTACACCTTC.

In its sample, this clonotype is medium-sized. This rearrangement joins TRBV7-9 to TRBJ1-5, with D perhaps TRBD1 (6 bases). V was shortened by 5 bases and J by 3 bases, with 8 bases between the two germline ends. The CDR3 loop spans 13 amino acids. CDR1 and CDR2 from the germline V gene are SEHNR and FQNEAQ (reference sequence). The CDR3: CASSNRDNQPQHF. The CDR3 bases are TGTGCCAGCAGCAACAGGGACAATCAGCCCCAGCATTTT.

This clonotype has at least ten counts. V and J are TRBV24-1 and TRBJ2-7, with TRBD2 matching over 10 bases. The germline V gene encodes CDR1 KGHDR and CDR2 SFDVKD. The CDR3 has 15 residues. Trimming took 3 bases from V and 4 from J; bases not matched to a gene: 5. In DNA, the CDR3 is TGTGCCACCAGTGATGCCGGGACTAGCGTATACGAGCAGTACTTC. It encodes CATSDAGTSVYEQYF.

In its sample, this clonotype was seen many times. The chain couples TRBV20-1 to TRBJ2-3, with 7 bases that match TRBD2. Looked up from germline, CDR1 is DFQATT and CDR2 is SNEGSKA (reference sequence). The CDR3 spans 13 residues. The V gene end was trimmed by 1 base and the J gene end by 3 bases; junction bases not matched to a gene: 1. CDR3 loop: CSARVSGTDTQYF. The CDR3 DNA reads as TGCAGTGCTAGAGTTAGCGGGACAGATACGCAGTATTTT.

This clonotype was seen repeatedly, ten times or more. The rearrangement joins TRBV12-3 or TRBV12-4 to TRBJ2-1; D remains ambiguous. The V gene lost 3 bases and the J gene lost 10 bases, with 10 bases spanning the gap. This CDR3 has 12 residues. This CDR3 reads CASSFGLIEQFF. CDR3 nucleotides: TGTGCCAGCAGTTTCGGGCTCATAGAGCAGTTCTTC.

At least ten counts were recorded for this clonotype. With a much larger clone just one base away, this may be a read error. The chain combines TRBV7-6 with TRBJ2-7; D is undetermined. CDR1 and CDR2 (germline): SGHVS, FNYEAQ. The CDR3 is made up of 14 amino acids. The ends were cut back, 1 base at V and 3 bases at J, with 10 bases in the middle. The CDR3 spells CASSLGRKGYEQYF. CDR3 bases: TGTGCCAGCAGCTTAGGGAGAAAGGGCTACGAGCAGTACTTC. The full variable domain, rest sourced from reference TRBV7-6 and TRBJ2-7, is GAGVSQSPRYKVTKRGQDVALRCDPISGHVSLYWYRQALGQGPEFLTYFNYEAQQDKSGLPNDRFSAERPEGSISTLTIQRTEQRDSAMYRCASSLGRKGYEQYFGPGTRLTVT.

The J gene is TRBJ1-1, the V gene TRBV12-3 or TRBV12-4; TRBD1 matches at 7 bases. The ends lost 2 bases at V and 0 bases at J; junction bases unmatched: 3. The CDR3 contains 15 residues. In DNA form, the CDR3 reads TGTGCCAGCAGTTTATGGGACAGCATGAACACTGAAGCTTTCTTT. Amino acids: CASSLWDSMNTEAFF.

This clonotype came up many times. The J gene is TRBJ2-7, the V gene TRBV7-2, with D hard to call. V dropped 5 bases and J dropped 3 bases, with 11 bases sitting between them. CDR3 length equals 13 residues. Germline V gene sequence: CDR1 SGHTA, CDR2 FQGNSA. CDR3 DNA: TGTGCCAGCAGCCCCTTTAACCTCTACGAGCAGTACTTC. It specifies CASSPFNLYEQYF.

This clonotype came up many times. This CDR3 is CSAPRGLDNEQFF. CDR3 nucleotide sequence: TGCAGTGCCCCCAGGGGGCTGGACAATGAGCAGTTCTTC. The V gene is TRBV20-1, the J gene TRBJ2-1, with TRBD1 identical over 8 bases. The ends lost 6 bases at V and 5 bases at J; junction bases unmatched: 6. CDR1 and CDR2 from the germline V gene are DFQATT and SNEGSKA (reference sequence). The CDR3 is 13 residues long.

This clonotype was counted at least ten times. The V and J genes are TRBV24-1 and TRBJ2-5, with 9 bases fitting TRBD1. The V segment lost 3 bases and the J segment 5 bases; nucleotides outside the gene matches: 9. Germline loops: CDR1 KGHDR, CDR2 SFDVKD. The CDR3 consists of 16 residues. The CDR3 DNA reads TGTGCCACCAGTGATACGGGACAGGGAAGGGGTGAGACCCAGTACTTC. It is translated as CATSDTGQGRGETQYF.

There are a few counts of this clonotype. Possible read error: a much larger clone is one base away. This rearrangement joins TRBV5-1 to TRBJ1-2; D unclear. CDR3 length: 15 residues. Trimming removed 0 bases from V and 8 bases from J, with 17 bases in between. The germline V gene encodes CDR1 SGHRS and CDR2 YFSETQ. The DNA for the CDR3 is TGCGCCAGCAGCTTGGATGGAAAGACCCCGGGCGGCTACACCTTC. Its protein product is CASSLDGKTPGGYTF.

This clonotype was counted many times. V and J are TRBV12-3 or TRBV12-4 and TRBJ1-1; 10 nucleotides agree with TRBD1. CDR3 length: 12 amino acids. Germline trimming cut 7 bases from V and 8 bases from J; bases unmatched to any gene: 4. CDR3 bases: TGTGCCAGCACCACGACAGGGGGCGAAGCTTTCTTT. This translates into CASTTTGGEAFF.

This clonotype was seen at least ten times. J is TRBJ1-3 and V is TRBV4-3; 8 nucleotides line up with TRBD1. The CDR3 extends over 19 amino acids. V gave up 1 base and J gave up 0 bases; unmatched junction bases: 11. Germline V CDR1 and CDR2: LGHNA, YSLEER. CDR3 coding DNA: TGCGCCAGCAGCCAAGCCCTAAATCAGGGGGCAGGCTCTGGAAACACCATATATTTT. This codes for CASSQALNQGAGSGNTIYF.